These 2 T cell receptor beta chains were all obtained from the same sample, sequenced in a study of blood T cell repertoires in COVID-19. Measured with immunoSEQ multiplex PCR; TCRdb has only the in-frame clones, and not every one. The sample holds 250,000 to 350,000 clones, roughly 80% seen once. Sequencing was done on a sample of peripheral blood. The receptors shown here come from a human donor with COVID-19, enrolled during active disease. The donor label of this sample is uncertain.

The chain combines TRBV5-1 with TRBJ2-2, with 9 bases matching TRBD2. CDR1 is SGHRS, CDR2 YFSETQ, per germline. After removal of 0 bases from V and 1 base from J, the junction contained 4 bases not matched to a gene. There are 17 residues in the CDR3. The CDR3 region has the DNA TGCGCCAGCAGCTTGGAGGCGGGAGGGATGAACACCGGGGAGCTGTTTTTT. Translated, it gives CASSLEAGGMNTGELFF.

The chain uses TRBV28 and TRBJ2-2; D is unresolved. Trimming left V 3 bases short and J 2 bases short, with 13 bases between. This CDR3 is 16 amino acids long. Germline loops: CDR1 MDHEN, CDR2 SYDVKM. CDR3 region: CASSFRKPTNTGELFF. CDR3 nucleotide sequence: TGTGCCAGCAGTTTTCGAAAGCCCACTAACACCGGGGAGCTGTTTTTT.